This TCR beta chain was sequenced for a study of blood T cell repertoires in COVID-19. Libraries were prepared by immunoSEQ multiplex PCR; TCRdb keeps only in-frame clonotypes and omits some of them. There are around 200,000 clones in the sample; about nine tenths occur only once, and around 10% lies in the top ten. The length of the CDR3 is 15 residues. J gave up 4 bases and V 5 bases, and 6 bases lay outside the gene matches. The V gene's germline CDR1 is GTSNPN and CDR2 SVGIG (reference sequence). Recruits, aged 18 to 89 years, lived in approximately 26 US areas. The clonotype originates from a man aged 18 to 35 with acute COVID-19. The chain joins TRBV30 to TRBJ2-1; 12 positions agree with TRBD2. Input material: PBMCs or T cells enriched from blood (not recorded which). The CDR3 loop is CAWGGLAGLYNEQFF. The CDR3 DNA is TGTGCCTGGGGAGGACTAGCGGGGCTTTACAATGAGCAGTTCTTC. Full variable domain (rest looked up from reference TRBV30 and TRBJ2-1): SQTIHQWPATLVQPVGSPLSLECTVEGTSNPNLYWYRQAAGRGLQLLFYSVGIGQISSEVPQNLSASRPQDRQFILSSKKLLLSDSGFYLCAWGGLAGLYNEQFFGPGTRLTVL.